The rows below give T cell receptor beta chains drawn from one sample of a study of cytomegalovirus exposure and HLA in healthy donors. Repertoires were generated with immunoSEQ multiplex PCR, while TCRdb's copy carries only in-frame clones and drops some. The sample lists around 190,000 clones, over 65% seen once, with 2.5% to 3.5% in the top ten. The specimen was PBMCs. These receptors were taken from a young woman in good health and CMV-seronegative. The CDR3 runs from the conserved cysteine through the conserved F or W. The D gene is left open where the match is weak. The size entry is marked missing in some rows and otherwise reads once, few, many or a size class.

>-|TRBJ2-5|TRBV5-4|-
CASSSYLAWETQYF
TGTGCCAGCAGCTCATATCTAGCGTGGGAGACCCAGTACTTC
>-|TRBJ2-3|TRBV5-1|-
CASSLNRATDTQYF
TGCGCCAGCAGCTTGAACAGGGCCACAGATACGCAGTATTTT
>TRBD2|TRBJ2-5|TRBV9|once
CASSVSGGAGETQYF
TGTGCCAGCAGCGTAAGCGGGGGGGCGGGGGAGACCCAGTACTTC
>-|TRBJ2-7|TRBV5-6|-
CASRLQAIHSYEQYF
TGTGCCAGCAGACTTCAAGCGATACACTCCTACGAGCAGTACTTC
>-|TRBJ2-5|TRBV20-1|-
CSAAGETQYF
TGCAGTGCTGCGGGGGAGACCCAGTACTTC
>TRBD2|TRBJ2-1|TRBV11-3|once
CASSAGLAGGVRNEQFF
TGTGCCAGCAGCGCGGGACTAGCGGGAGGGGTAAGAAATGAGCAGTTCTTC
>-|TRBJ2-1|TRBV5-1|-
CASQFTSFYNEQFF
TGCGCCAGCCAATTTACATCTTTCTACAATGAGCAGTTCTTC
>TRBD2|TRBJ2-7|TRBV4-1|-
CASSISGTLSYEQYF
TGCGCCAGCAGCATTAGCGGGACTCTCTCCTACGAGCAGTACTTC
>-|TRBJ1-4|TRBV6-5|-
CASSQSNEKLFF
TGTGCCAGCAGTCAGTCTAATGAAAAACTGTTTTTT
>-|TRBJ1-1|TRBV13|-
CASSLRGGKGADTEAFF
TGTGCCAGCAGCTTAAGGGGGGGTAAGGGTGCGGACACTGAAGCTTTCTTT
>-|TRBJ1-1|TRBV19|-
CASNPSPGGGMNTEAFF
TGTGCCAGTAATCCCTCTCCCGGGGGGGGTATGAACACTGAAGCTTTCTTT
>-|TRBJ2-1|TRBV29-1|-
CSAADNEQFF
TGCAGCGCAGCGGACAATGAGCAGTTCTTC
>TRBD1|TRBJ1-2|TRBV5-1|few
CASSLGPQGDSYGYTF
TGCGCCAGCAGCTTGGGACCGCAGGGGGACAGCTATGGCTACACCTTC
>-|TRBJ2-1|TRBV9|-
CASSVVPDSYNEQFF
TGTGCCAGCAGCGTAGTACCGGACAGCTACAATGAGCAGTTCTTC
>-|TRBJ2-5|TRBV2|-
CASREEQAQETQYF
TGTGCCAGCAGAGAGGAACAGGCCCAAGAGACCCAGTACTTC
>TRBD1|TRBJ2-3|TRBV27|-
CASSRRDRGRTDTQYF
TGTGCCAGCAGTCGTCGGGACAGGGGGCGCACAGATACGCAGTATTTT
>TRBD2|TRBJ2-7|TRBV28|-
CASRGLAGNYEQYF
TGTGCCAGCAGGGGACTAGCGGGGAACTACGAGCAGTACTTC
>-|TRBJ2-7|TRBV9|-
CASSVGPLTYEQYF
TGTGCCAGCAGCGTAGGTCCGCTAACCTACGAGCAGTACTTC
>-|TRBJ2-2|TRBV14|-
CASSPRTGTGELFF
TGTGCCAGCAGCCCGCGGACGGGAACCGGGGAGCTGTTTTTT
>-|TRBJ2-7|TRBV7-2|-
CASSLGETASYEQYF
TGTGCCAGCAGCTTAGGGGAGACGGCTTCCTACGAGCAGTACTTC
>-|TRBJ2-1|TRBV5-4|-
CASSFNNEQFF
TGTGCCAGCAGCTTTAACAATGAGCAGTTCTTC
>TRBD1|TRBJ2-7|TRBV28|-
CASSRTGSGSREQYF
TGTGCCAGCAGTAGGACAGGGAGTGGGTCGCGCGAGCAGTACTTC
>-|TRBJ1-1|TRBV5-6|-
CASSLGGGRLNTEAFF
TGTGCCAGCAGCCTAGGGGGGGGGCGATTGAACACTGAAGCTTTCTTT
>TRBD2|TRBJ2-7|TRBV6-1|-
CASTLLLAGDYEQYF
TGTGCCAGCACCCTCCTACTAGCGGGAGATTACGAGCAGTACTTC
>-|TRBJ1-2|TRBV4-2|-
CASSQDHRPPRDYGYTF
TGTGCCAGCAGCCAAGATCACAGGCCCCCGAGAGACTATGGCTACACCTTC
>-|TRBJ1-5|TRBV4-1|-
CASSQDLRPGVGYGSNQPQHF
TGCGCCAGCAGCCAAGATCTAAGGCCGGGGGTGGGGTATGGGAGCAATCAGCCCCAGCATTTT
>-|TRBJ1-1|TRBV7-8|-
CASKGDVNTEAFF
TGTGCCAGCAAGGGGGACGTGAACACTGAAGCTTTCTTT
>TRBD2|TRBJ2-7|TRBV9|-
CASSATSGSYEQYF
TGTGCCAGCAGCGCCACTAGCGGGAGCTACGAGCAGTACTTC
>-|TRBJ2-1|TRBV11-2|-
CASSGGSYNEQFF
TGTGCCAGCAGTGGGGGGTCCTACAATGAGCAGTTCTTC
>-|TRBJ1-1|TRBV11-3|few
CASSFGETARPFF
TGTGCCAGCAGCTTCGGGGAAACAGCGAGGCCTTTCTTT
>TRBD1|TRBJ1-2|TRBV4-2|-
CASSQGRGLNYGYTF
TGTGCCAGCAGCCAAGGCAGGGGGCTTAACTATGGCTACACCTTC
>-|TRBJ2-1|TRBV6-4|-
CASSNRVGGAHEQFF
TGTGCCAGCAGTAACCGTGTTGGGGGGGCCCATGAGCAGTTCTTC
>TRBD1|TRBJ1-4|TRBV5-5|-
CASIKGAANEKLFF
TGTGCCAGCATTAAGGGGGCGGCTAATGAAAAACTGTTTTTT
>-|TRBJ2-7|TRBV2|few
CARRYEQYF
TGTGCCAGGAGATACGAGCAGTACTTC
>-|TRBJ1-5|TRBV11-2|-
CASSWSLNNQPQHF
TGTGCCAGCAGCTGGAGTCTCAACAATCAGCCCCAGCATTTT
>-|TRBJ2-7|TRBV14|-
CASSPLDRGTYEQYF
TGTGCCAGCAGCCCTCTGGACAGAGGCACCTACGAGCAGTACTTC
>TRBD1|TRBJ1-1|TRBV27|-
CASHRGGGAKSEAFF
TGTGCCAGCCACAGGGGGGGCGGGGCCAAATCTGAAGCTTTCTTT
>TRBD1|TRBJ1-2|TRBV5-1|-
CASSSQGADGYPF
TGCGCCAGCAGCTCACAGGGGGCTGACGGCTACCCCTTC
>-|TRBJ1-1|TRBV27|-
CASSLKGRAYMNTEAFF
TGTGCCAGCAGTTTAAAAGGCAGGGCCTACATGAACACTGAAGCTTTCTTT
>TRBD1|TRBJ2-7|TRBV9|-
CASSPGGEYEQYF
TGTGCCAGCAGCCCAGGGGGCGAGTACGAGCAGTACTTC
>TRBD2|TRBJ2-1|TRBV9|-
CASSVASGRAYNEQFF
TGTGCCAGCAGCGTAGCGAGCGGGAGGGCTTATAATGAGCAGTTCTTC
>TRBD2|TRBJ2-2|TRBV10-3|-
CAIREGLARAGELFF
TGTGCCATCAGGGAGGGACTAGCCAGGGCCGGGGAGCTGTTTTTT
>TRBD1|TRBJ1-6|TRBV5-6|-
CASSLRTGGRSPLHF
TGTGCCAGCAGCTTAAGGACAGGGGGCAGGTCACCCCTCCACTTT
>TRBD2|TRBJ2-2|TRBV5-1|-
CASSLTSGTDTGELFF
TGCGCCAGCAGCTTGACTAGCGGGACAGACACCGGGGAGCTGTTTTTT
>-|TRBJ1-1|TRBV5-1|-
CASSLARMDTEAFF
TGCGCCAGCAGCTTGGCGCGTATGGACACTGAAGCTTTCTTT
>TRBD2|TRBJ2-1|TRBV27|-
CASNPSGVNEQFF
TGTGCCAGCAACCCCAGCGGGGTGAATGAGCAGTTCTTC
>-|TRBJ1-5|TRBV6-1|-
CASRSGPEGPQHF
TGTGCCAGCAGGTCCGGGCCAGAGGGGCCCCAGCATTTT
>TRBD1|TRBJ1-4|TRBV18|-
CASSLIRGQGSREKLFF
TGTGCCAGCTCACTAATCCGAGGACAGGGATCTCGTGAAAAACTGTTTTTT
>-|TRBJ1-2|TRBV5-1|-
CASSPIGRNYGYTF
TGCGCCAGCAGCCCCATCGGGAGAAACTATGGCTACACCTTC
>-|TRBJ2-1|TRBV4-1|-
CASSRGRLYNEQFF
TGCGCCAGCAGCCGAGGTCGGTTATACAATGAGCAGTTCTTC
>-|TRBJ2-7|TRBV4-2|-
CASSQAQTSSYEQYF
TGTGCCAGCAGCCAAGCACAGACCAGCTCCTACGAGCAGTACTTC
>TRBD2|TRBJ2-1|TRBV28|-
CASRLTSGRGNNEQFF
TGTGCCAGCAGACTGACTAGCGGGAGAGGTAACAATGAGCAGTTCTTC
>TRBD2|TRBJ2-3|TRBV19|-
CASSIGGGDTQYF
TGTGCCAGTAGTATAGGGGGAGGGGATACGCAGTATTTT
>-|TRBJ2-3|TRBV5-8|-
CASSLGHGTDTQYF
TGTGCCAGCAGCTTGGGACACGGCACAGATACGCAGTATTTT